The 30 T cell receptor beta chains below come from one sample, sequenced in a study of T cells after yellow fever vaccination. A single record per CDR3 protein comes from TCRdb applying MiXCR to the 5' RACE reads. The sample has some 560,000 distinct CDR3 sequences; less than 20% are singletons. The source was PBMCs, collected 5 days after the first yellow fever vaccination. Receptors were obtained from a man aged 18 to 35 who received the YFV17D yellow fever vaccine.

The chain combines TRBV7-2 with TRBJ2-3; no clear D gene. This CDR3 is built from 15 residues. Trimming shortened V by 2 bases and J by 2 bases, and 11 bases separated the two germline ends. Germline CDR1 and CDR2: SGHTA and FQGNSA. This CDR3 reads CASSLQGINTDTQYF. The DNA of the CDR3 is TGTGCCAGCAGCTTACAAGGGATTAACACAGATACGCAGTATTTT.

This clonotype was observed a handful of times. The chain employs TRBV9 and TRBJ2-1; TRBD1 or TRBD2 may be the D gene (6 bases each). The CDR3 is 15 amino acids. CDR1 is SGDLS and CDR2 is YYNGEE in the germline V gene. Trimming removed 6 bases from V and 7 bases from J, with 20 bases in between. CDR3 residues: CASTQGPYGGNEQFF. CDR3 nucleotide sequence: TGTGCCAGCACCCAGGGGCCCTACGGAGGGAATGAGCAGTTCTTC.

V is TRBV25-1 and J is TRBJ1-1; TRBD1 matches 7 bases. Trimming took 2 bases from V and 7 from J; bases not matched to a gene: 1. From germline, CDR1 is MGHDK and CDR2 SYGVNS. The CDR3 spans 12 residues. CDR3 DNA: TGTGCCAGCAGTGAAGGGACAGTTGAAGCTTTCTTT. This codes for CASSEGTVEAFF.

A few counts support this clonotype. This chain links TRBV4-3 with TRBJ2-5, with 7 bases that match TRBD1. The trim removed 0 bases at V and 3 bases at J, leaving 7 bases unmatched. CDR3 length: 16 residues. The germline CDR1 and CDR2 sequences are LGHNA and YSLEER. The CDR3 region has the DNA TGCGCCAGCAGCCAAGATGGGACAGTGGTTGAAGAGACCCAGTACTTC. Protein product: CASSQDGTVVEETQYF.

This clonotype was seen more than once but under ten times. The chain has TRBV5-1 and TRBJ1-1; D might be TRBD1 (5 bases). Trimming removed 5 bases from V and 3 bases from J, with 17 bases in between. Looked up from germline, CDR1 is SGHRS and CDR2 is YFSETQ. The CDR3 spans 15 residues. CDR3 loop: CASSETGSRDTEAFF. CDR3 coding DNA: TGCGCCAGCAGTGAGACGGGTAGCAGGGACACTGAAGCTTTCTTT. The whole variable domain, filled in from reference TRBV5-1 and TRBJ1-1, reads KAGVTQTPRYLIKTRGQQVTLSCSPISGHRSVSWYQQTPGQGLQFLFEYFSETQRNKGNFPGRFSGRQFSNSRSEMNVSTLELGDSALYLCASSETGSRDTEAFFGQGTRLTVV.

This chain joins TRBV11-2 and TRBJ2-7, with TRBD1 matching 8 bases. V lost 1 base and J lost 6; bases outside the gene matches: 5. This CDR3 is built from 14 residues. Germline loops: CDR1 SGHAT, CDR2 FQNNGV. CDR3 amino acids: CASSLGAGGLEQYF. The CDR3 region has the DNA TGTGCCAGCAGCTTAGGGGCAGGGGGCCTCGAGCAGTACTTC.

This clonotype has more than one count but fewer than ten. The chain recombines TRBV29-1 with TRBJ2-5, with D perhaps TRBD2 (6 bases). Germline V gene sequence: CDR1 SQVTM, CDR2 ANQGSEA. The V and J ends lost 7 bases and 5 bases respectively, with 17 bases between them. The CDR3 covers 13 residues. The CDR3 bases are TGCAGCGGGGAGGACCCGCTCTCGGAGACCCAGTACTTC. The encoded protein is CSGEDPLSETQYF. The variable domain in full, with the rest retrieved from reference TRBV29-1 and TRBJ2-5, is SAVISQKPSRDICQRGTSLTIQCQVDSQVTMMFWYRQQPGQSLTLIATANQGSEATYESGFVIDKFPISRPNLTFSTLTVSNMSPEDSSIYLCSGEDPLSETQYFGPGTRLLVL.

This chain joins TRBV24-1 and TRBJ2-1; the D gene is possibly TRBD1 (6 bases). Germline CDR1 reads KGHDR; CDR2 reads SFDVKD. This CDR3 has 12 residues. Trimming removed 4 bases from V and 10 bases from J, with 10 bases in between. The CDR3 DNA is TGTGCCACCAGTGACCCAGGACAGGAGCAGTTCTTC. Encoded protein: CATSDPGQEQFF.

Here the CDR3 reads CASSGTGYEQYV. The CDR3 DNA sequence: TGTGCCAGCAGTGGGACAGGCTACGAGCAGTACGTC. The chain carries TRBV2 and TRBJ2-7, with 7 bases fitting TRBD1. The CDR3 is made up of 12 amino acids. J lost 3 bases, V lost 4 bases, and 0 bases had no gene match. The germline V gene encodes CDR1 SNHLY and CDR2 FYNNEI.

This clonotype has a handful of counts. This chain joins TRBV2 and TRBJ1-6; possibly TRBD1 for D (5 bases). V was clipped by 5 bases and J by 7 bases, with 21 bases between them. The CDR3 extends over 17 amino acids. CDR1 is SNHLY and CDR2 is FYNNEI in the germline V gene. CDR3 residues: CASSQLGTPGGNSPLHF. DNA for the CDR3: TGTGCCAGCAGTCAACTCGGGACCCCCGGGGGGAATTCACCCCTCCACTTT. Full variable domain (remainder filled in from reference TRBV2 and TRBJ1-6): EPEVTQTPSHQVTQMGQEVILRCVPISNHLYFYWYRQILGQKVEFLVSFYNNEISEKSEIFDDQFSVERPDGSNFTLKIRSTKLEDSAMYFCASSQLGTPGGNSPLHFGNGTRLTVT.

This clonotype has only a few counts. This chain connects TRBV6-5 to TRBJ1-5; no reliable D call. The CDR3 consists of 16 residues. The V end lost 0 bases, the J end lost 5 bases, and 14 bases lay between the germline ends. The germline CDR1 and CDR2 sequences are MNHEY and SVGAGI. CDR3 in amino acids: CASSYSVADPHQPQHF. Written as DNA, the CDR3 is TGTGCCAGCAGTTACTCTGTAGCGGACCCCCATCAGCCCCAGCATTTT.

The CDR3 here is CASSSVDSEAFF. DNA of the CDR3: TGTGCCAGCAGTTCAGTCGATTCCGAAGCTTTCTTT. V is TRBV7-9 and J is TRBJ1-1; unclear D gene. Germline CDR1 and CDR2: SEHNR and FQNEAQ (reference sequence). The CDR3 is 12 residues long. Deletions cut 6 bases from V and 8 bases from J, with 13 bases between. Full variable domain (missing parts from reference TRBV7-9 and TRBJ1-1): DTGVSQNPRHKITKRGQNVTFRCDPISEHNRLYWYRQTLGQGPEFLTYFQNEAQLEKSRLLSDRFSAERPKGSFSTLEIQRTEQGDSAMYLCASSSVDSEAFFGQGTRLTVV.

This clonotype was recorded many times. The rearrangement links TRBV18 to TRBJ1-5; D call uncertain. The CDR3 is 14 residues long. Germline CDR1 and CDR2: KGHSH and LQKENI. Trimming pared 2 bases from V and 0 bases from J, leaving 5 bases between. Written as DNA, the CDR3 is TGTGCCAGCTCACCAGGATATAGCAATCAGCCCCAGCATTTT. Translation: CASSPGYSNQPQHF.

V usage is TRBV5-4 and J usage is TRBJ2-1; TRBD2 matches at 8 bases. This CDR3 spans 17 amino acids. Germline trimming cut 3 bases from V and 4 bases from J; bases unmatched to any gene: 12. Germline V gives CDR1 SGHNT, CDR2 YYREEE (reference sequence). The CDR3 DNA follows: TGTGCCAGCAGCTCCCTGGGGGTGAGCGGGGGTTACAATGAGCAGTTCTTC. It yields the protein CASSSLGVSGGYNEQFF.

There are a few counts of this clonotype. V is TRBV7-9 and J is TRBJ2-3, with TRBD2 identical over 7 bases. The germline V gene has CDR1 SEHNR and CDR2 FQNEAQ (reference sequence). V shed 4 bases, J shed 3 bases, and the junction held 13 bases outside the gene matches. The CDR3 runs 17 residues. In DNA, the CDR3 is TGTGCCAGCAGCTCGCGACGGACTAGTCCGGTGACAGATACGCAGTATTTT. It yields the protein CASSSRRTSPVTDTQYF. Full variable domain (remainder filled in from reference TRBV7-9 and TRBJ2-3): DTGVSQNPRHKITKRGQNVTFRCDPISEHNRLYWYRQTLGQGPEFLTYFQNEAQLEKSRLLSDRFSAERPKGSFSTLEIQRTEQGDSAMYLCASSSRRTSPVTDTQYFGPGTRLTVL.

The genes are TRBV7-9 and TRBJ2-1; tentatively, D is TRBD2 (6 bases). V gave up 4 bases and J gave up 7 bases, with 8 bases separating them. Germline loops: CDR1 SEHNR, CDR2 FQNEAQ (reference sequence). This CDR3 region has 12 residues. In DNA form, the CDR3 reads TGTGCCAGCAGCTGGGGGGAAAATGAGCAGTTCTTC. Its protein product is CASSWGENEQFF.

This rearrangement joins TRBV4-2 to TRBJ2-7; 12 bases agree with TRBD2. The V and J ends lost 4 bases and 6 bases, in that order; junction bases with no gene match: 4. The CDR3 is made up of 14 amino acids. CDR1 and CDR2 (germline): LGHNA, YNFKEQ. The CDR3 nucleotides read TGTGCCAGCAGCCCTGGGACTAGCGGGTCCGAGCAGTACTTC. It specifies CASSPGTSGSEQYF.

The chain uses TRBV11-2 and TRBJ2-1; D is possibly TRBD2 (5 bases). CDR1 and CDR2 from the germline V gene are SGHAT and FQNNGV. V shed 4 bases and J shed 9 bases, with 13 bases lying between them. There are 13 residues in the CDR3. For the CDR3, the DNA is TGTGCCAGCAGCTCACTACTAGACCGTGAGCAGTTCTTC. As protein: CASSSLLDREQFF.

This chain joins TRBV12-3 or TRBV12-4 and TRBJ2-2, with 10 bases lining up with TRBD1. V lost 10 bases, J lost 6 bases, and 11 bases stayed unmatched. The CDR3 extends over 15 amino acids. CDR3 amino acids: CATKGPGQGSGELFF. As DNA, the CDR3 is TGTGCCACCAAGGGACCGGGACAGGGGTCCGGGGAGCTGTTTTTT.

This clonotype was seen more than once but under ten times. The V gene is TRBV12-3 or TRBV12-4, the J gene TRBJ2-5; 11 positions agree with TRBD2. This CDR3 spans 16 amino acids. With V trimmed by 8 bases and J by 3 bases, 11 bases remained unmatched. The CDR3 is CASRTSGSGDEETQYF. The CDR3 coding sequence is TGTGCCAGCCGGACTAGCGGGTCCGGGGACGAAGAGACCCAGTACTTC.

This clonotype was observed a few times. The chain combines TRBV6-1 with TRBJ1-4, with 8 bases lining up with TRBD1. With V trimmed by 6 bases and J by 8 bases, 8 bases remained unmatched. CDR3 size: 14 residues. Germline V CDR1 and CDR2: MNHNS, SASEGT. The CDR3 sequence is CASRPQGAGEKLFF. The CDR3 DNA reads TGTGCCAGCAGACCCCAGGGGGCAGGAGAAAAACTGTTTTTT.

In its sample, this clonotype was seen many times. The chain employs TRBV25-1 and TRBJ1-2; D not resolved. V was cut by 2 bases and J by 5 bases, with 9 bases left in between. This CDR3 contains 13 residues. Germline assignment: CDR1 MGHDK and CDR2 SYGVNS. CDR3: CASSEVGWYGYTF. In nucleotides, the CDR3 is TGTGCCAGCAGTGAAGTGGGTTGGTATGGCTACACCTTC.

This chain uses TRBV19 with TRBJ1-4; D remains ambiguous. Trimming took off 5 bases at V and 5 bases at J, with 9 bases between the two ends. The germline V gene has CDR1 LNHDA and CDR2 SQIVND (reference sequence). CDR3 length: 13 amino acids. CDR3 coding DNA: TGTGCCAGTAGTGACCAAGGGAATGAAAAACTGTTTTTT. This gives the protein CASSDQGNEKLFF.

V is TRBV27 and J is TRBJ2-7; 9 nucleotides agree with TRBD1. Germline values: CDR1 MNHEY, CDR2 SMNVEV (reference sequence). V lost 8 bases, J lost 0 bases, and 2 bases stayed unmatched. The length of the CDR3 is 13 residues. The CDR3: CASGTGSSYEQYF. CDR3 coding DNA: TGTGCCAGCGGGACAGGGAGCTCCTACGAGCAGTACTTC.

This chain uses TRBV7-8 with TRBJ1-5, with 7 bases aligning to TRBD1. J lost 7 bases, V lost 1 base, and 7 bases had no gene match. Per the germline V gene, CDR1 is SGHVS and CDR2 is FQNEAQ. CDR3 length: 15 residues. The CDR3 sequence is CASSLEGGARQPQHF. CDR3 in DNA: TGTGCCAGCAGCTTAGAAGGGGGCGCGAGGCAGCCCCAGCATTTT.

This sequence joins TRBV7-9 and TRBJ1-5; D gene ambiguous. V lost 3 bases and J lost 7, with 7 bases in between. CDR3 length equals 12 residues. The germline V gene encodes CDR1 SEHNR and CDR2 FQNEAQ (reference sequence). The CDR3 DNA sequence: TGTGCCAGCAGCTTCCTTGACCAGCCCCAGCATTTT. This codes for CASSFLDQPQHF.

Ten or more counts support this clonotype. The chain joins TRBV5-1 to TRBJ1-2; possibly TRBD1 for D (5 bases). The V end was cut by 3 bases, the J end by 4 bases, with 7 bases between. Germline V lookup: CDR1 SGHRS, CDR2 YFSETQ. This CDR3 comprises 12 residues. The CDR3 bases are TGCGCCAGCAGCTCGGGGACCTATGGCTACACCTTC. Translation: CASSSGTYGYTF.

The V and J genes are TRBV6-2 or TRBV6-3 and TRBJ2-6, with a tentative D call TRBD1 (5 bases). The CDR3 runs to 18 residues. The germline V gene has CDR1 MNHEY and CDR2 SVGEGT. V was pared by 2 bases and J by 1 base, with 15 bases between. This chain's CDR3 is CASSYVPGNISGANVLTF. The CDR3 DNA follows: TGTGCCAGCAGTTACGTACCAGGGAATATATCTGGGGCCAACGTCCTGACTTTC.

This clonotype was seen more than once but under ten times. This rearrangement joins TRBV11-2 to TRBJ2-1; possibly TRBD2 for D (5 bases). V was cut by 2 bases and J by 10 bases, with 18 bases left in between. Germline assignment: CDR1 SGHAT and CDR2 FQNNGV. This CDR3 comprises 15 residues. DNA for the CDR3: TGTGCCAGCAGCTTAACCCGGGCCCTCGGGGTGGAGCAGTTCTTC. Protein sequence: CASSLTRALGVEQFF.

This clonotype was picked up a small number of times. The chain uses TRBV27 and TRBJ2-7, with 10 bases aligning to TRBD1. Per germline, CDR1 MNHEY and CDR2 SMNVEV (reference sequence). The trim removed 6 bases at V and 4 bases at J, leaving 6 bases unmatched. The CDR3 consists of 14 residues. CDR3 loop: CASRSRTGGYEQYF. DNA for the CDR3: TGTGCCAGCAGAAGCCGGACAGGGGGTTACGAGCAGTACTTC.